The 6 T cell receptor beta chains given below trace back to one sample, sequenced in a study of cytomegalovirus exposure and HLA in healthy donors. Data came from immunoSEQ multiplex PCR; TCRdb stores just in-frame clones and leaves some out. The sample lists roughly 79,000 clones; approximately 93% were seen once. Material: PBMCs. All receptors derive from a man between 18 and 29 years old in good health and CMV-seronegative.

The chain employs TRBV6-5 and TRBJ2-1, with D unclear. In germline, CDR1 is MNHEY, CDR2 SVGAGI. V lost 0 bases, J lost 3 bases, and 3 bases lay in between. There are 13 residues in the CDR3. CDR3 sequence: CASSYSSYNEQFF. The CDR3 nucleotides read TGTGCCAGCAGTTACTCTAGCTACAATGAGCAGTTCTTC.

The rearrangement uses TRBV19 and TRBJ2-3; maybe TRBD1 (6 bases). With 6 bases removed from V and 2 bases from J, the gap between germline ends came to 15 bases. Germline V gene data show CDR1 as LNHDA and CDR2 as SQIVND (reference sequence). The CDR3 sequence is 15 residues long. The CDR3 loop reads CASRLRDTSTDTQYF. CDR3 DNA: TGTGCCAGTAGACTAAGGGACACCTCCACAGATACGCAGTATTTT.

This chain connects TRBV6-5 to TRBJ2-1; 9 bases fit TRBD2. Germline trimming cut 6 bases from V and 8 bases from J; bases unmatched to any gene: 11. This CDR3 has 15 amino acids. Germline V gene lookup returns CDR1 MNHEY and CDR2 SVGAGI. The CDR3 protein is CASSYAASGIDEQFF. In DNA form, the CDR3 reads TGTGCCAGCAGCTACGCGGCTAGCGGGATTGATGAGCAGTTCTTC.

The V call is TRBV5-6, the J call TRBJ2-4, with D unclear. Germline assignment: CDR1 SGHDT and CDR2 YYEEEE. Trimming cost V 1 base and J 7 bases, with 12 bases left between them. The CDR3 totals 14 residues. The DNA for the CDR3 is TGTGCCAGCAGCTTGTACAGTCACGAGAACATTCAGTACTTC. Its protein is CASSLYSHENIQYF.

CDR3 DNA: TGTGCCAGCAGCTTAAGGACAGGGGGCAATGAGCAGTTCTTC. As protein: CASSLRTGGNEQFF. The V gene is TRBV7-9, the J gene TRBJ2-1, with 10 bases matching TRBD1. The V gene's germline CDR1 is SEHNR and CDR2 FQNEAQ (reference sequence). There are 14 residues in the CDR3. V was pared by 2 bases and J by 6 bases, with 1 base of the junction left unmatched. The variable domain in full, with the rest retrieved from reference TRBV7-9 and TRBJ2-1, is DTGVSQNPRHKITKRGQNVTFRCDPISEHNRLYWYRQTLGQGPEFLTYFQNEAQLEKSRLLSDRFSAERPKGSFSTLEIQRTEQGDSAMYLCASSLRTGGNEQFFGPGTRLTVL.

The genes are TRBV11-2 and TRBJ1-2; 7 bases map to TRBD1. V gave up 4 bases and J gave up 3 bases; unmatched junction bases: 11. The CDR3 length is 16 residues. From germline, CDR1 is SGHAT and CDR2 FQNNGV. CDR3 sequence: CASSSVRGNGDYGYTF. DNA for the CDR3: TGTGCCAGCAGCTCGGTCAGGGGGAACGGGGACTATGGCTACACCTTC.